This T cell receptor (beta chain) was profiled in a study of T cells in Graves' hyperthyroidism and ophthalmopathy. Unmatched junction bases numbered 13, after V lost 6 bases and J lost 7 bases. The CDR3 sequence is 14 residues long. CDR1 is DFQATT, CDR2 SNEGSKA, per germline (reference sequence). From RNA transcripts, TCR beta CDR3 regions were amplified. The HTBI primer set drove a first-round RT-PCR of the TCR CDR3. TCRdb called the multiplex PCR reads again in MiXCR, with one record for every CDR3 protein. The sample lists some 250,000 distinct CDR3 sequences; roughly 15% were seen once. This clonotype was counted only a few times. Researchers barred patients who had uncontrolled infection, other autoimmune disease, pregnancy or lactation. Based on clinical symptoms, serum thyroxine and TRAb, thyroid ultrasound and orbital computed tomography, diagnoses were reached. Out of about 10 ml of fresh peripheral blood came the PBMCs.

Sequenced: blood. This rearrangement joins TRBV20-1 to TRBJ2-7, with TRBD2 matching over 9 bases. This clonotype was sampled from a woman between 45 and 65 years old with Graves' hyperthyroidism that later progressed to Graves' ophthalmopathy. The CDR3 DNA is TGCAGTGCACCCGCGGGGCGGGAGGGCCGGGAGCAGTACTTC. Its protein product is CSAPAGREGREQYF.